The T cell receptor (beta chain) under discussion was sequenced for a study of blood T cell repertoires in COVID-19. Study background: Donors in the United States, Italy and Spain gave samples during acute or convalescent COVID-19.

Original processing methods: Estimated nucleated cell counts came from reference gene primer amplification. Here immunoSEQ multiplex PCR was the method, and the copy in TCRdb shows in-frame clones only, minus some. The V and J calls and clone size come from that table; D and trimming were worked out from the DNA. There are some 320,000 clones in the sample; more than 75% occur only once, and about 2.4% lies in the top ten. The CDR3 totals 13 residues. Germline V gene lookup returns CDR1 SSHAT and CDR2 FNYEAQ (reference sequence). In regard to this clone: The junction does not match germline at one end; this may be a read error.

The chain combines TRBV7-7 with TRBJ2-5; TRBD2 is a possible D gene (5 bases). Sequenced sample: PBMCs or T cells enriched from blood (not recorded which). The clonotype comes from a man between 60 and 70 years old who had recovered from COVID-19. The CDR3 is CASSFGDAGTQYF. For the CDR3, the DNA is TGTGCTAGCAGCTTCGGGGATGCTGGGACCCAGTACTTC.